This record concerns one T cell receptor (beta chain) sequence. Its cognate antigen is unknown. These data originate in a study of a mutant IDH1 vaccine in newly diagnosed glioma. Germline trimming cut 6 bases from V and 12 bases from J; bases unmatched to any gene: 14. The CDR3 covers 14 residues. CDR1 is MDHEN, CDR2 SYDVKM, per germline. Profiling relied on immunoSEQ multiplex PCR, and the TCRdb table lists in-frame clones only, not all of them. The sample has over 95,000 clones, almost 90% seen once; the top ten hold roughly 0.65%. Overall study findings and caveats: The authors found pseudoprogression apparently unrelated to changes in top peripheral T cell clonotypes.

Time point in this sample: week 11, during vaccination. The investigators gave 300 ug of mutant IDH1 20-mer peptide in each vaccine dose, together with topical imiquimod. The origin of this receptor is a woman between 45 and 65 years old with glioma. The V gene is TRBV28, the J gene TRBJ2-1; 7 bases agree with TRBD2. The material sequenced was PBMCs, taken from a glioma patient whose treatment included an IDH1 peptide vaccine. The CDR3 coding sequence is TGTGCCAGCAGCCTCCGGCTGGCGGGGGTTGGGCAGTTCTTC. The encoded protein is CASSLRLAGVGQFF.